A selection of T cell receptor beta chains follows, all from one sample in a study of regulatory T cells in long-lasting Graves disease. Each CDR3 protein gets one entry after TCRdb re-called the multiplex PCR reads with MiXCR. Of a few hundred thousand distinct CDR3 sequences listed, about a sixth are singletons. The same data also went into a second study, on T cells in Graves' hyperthyroidism and ophthalmopathy.

The sequencing used peripheral blood mononuclear cells (PBMCs), collected at new diagnosis, from a patient treated with antithyroid drugs. The receptor set was obtained from a woman between 18 and 29 years old with Graves disease. Each CDR3 is given with its conserved first and last residue. The D gene is left open where the match is weak. Clone size is shown for a subset of rows, as once, few, many or a class of expanded clone.

TRBJ1-4 | TRBV24-1 | - | many | TGTGCCACCAGTGAGGGGGAACTGGAAACTAATGAAAAACTGTTTTTT | CATSEGELETNEKLFF
TRBJ2-5 | TRBV3-1 | - | - | TGTGCCAGCAGCCAGGTAGATTTAAGGGGGACCCAGTACTTC | CASSQVDLRGTQYF
TRBJ2-7 | TRBV30 | - | - | TGTGCCTGGAGTGCCGGGCAGGGCTTAACCACCTACGAGCAGTACTTC | CAWSAGQGLTTYEQYF
TRBJ2-7 | TRBV6-1 | TRBD1 | - | TGTGCCAGCAGTAAAACGCCGGGACAGGAATTACGAGGACAGTACTTC | CASSKTPGQELRGQYF
TRBJ1-2 | TRBV6-5 | - | many | TGTGCCAGCAGTTCCCTCCGGGCCAAGGGGGGCTACACCTTC | CASSSLRAKGGYTF
TRBJ2-7 | TRBV4-1 | TRBD2 | - | TGCGCCAGCAGCCAAGAAGCGGGGACGGCCCTGGGGGAGCAGTACTTC | CASSQEAGTALGEQYF
TRBJ1-1 | TRBV20-1 | - | - | TGCAGTGCTCGAAACAAAAAAACAGGGACCGCTGAAGCTTTCTTT | CSARNKKTGTAEAFF
TRBJ1-3 | TRBV6-1 | - | - | TGTGCCAGCCAGAAACGTACTGGAAACACCATATATTTT | CASQKRTGNTIYF
TRBJ2-2 | TRBV3-1 | TRBD1 | many | TGTGCCAGCAGCCAACTTCAGGGGGAGAACACCGGGGAGCTGTTTTTT | CASSQLQGENTGELFF
TRBJ2-2 | TRBV7-9 | - | - | TGTGCCAGCAGCCCCCTCGGCGGGCGGAACACCGGGGAGCTGTTTTTT | CASSPLGGRNTGELFF
TRBJ1-4 | TRBV6-9 | - | many | TGTGCCAGACCCTCAACGCTCGGGGGTGGCACTAATGAAAAACTGTTTTTT | CARPSTLGGGTNEKLFF
TRBJ1-1 | TRBV4-2 | - | - | TGTGCCAGCAGCCAACCGGGACGGCTGAACACTGAAGCTTTCTTT | CASSQPGRLNTEAFF
TRBJ1-4 | TRBV12-3/TRBV12-4 | - | - | TGTGCCAGCAGTTACCGAGGATCACCAACTAATGAAAAACTGTTTTTT | CASSYRGSPTNEKLFF
TRBJ2-7 | TRBV18 | TRBD2 | - | TGTGCCAGCTCATCGACACCGGGACTAGCGGGAGTCGAGCAGTACTTC | CASSSTPGLAGVEQYF
TRBJ2-5 | TRBV15 | - | - | TGTGCCACCAGCAGAGCTCACGTCGGGGGAGTAGAGACCCAGTACTTC | CATSRAHVGGVETQYF
TRBJ2-5 | TRBV7-2 | - | many | TGTGCCAGCAGCTTAGAGAGAGGGGTAGAGACCCAGTACTTC | CASSLERGVETQYF
TRBJ1-1 | TRBV12-3/TRBV12-4 | - | many | TGTGCCAGCAGTTTGGAGTCCATGAACACTGAAGCTTTCTTT | CASSLESMNTEAFF
TRBJ2-1 | TRBV6-5 | TRBD2 | - | TGTGCCAGCAGTTACCGGGAGGGCGGAAATGAGCAGTTCTTC | CASSYREGGNEQFF
TRBJ2-4 | TRBV15 | - | - | TGTGCCACCAGCAGAGAAGTGGGAACACTAGCCAAAAACATTCAGTACTTC | CATSREVGTLAKNIQYF
TRBJ1-2 | TRBV2 | - | - | TGTGCCAGCATGGGGTATGGCTACACCTTC | CASMGYGYTF
TRBJ2-2 | TRBV9 | - | - | TGTGCCAGCTCCTTGAGTGGGGCAACCACCGGGGAGCTGTTTTTT | CASSLSGATTGELFF
TRBJ2-3 | TRBV5-4 | - | - | TGTGCCAGCAAAGACTCAGATACGCAGTATTTT | CASKDSDTQYF
TRBJ1-2 | TRBV7-2 | - | many | TGTGCCAGCAGCCCGCAGGGGACGTCTATGGGAGGCACCTTC | CASSPQGTSMGGTF
TRBJ2-1 | TRBV20-1 | TRBD2 | many | TGCAGTGCTCTAGCGGGGACCTACAATGAGCAGTTCTTC | CSALAGTYNEQFF
TRBJ2-1 | TRBV7-2 | - | many | TGTGCCAGCAGCTTTCGCGGCAAACACAATGAGCAGTTCTTC | CASSFRGKHNEQFF
TRBJ2-1 | TRBV5-4 | - | - | TGTGCCAGCAGCCCAAACAGGGTGGCCAATGAGCAGTTCTTC | CASSPNRVANEQFF
TRBJ2-3 | TRBV7-8 | TRBD2 | - | TGTGCCAGCAGCTTGGCCACTAGCGGGGCACTCACAGATACGCAGTATTTT | CASSLATSGALTDTQYF
TRBJ2-3 | TRBV28 | - | many | TGTGCCAGTCACGACCTGGGATTTAGAGATACGCAGTATTTT | CASHDLGFRDTQYF
TRBJ2-7 | TRBV7-9 | TRBD2 | many | TGTGCCAGCAGCACGAGCGGGGGCCTATCCTACGAGCAGTACTTC | CASSTSGGLSYEQYF
TRBJ1-2 | TRBV28 | - | many | TGTGCCAGCAGTCGCCCGGGGAACTATGGCTACACCTTC | CASSRPGNYGYTF
TRBJ2-3 | TRBV2 | - | many | TGTGCCAGCTTAGTCGGGACGGGCACAGATACGCAGTATTTT | CASLVGTGTDTQYF
TRBJ2-4 | TRBV5-1 | TRBD1 | - | TGCGCCAGCAGCTTGGAGACAGGGCCTGGGGCCAAAAACATTCAGTACTTC | CASSLETGPGAKNIQYF
TRBJ2-3 | TRBV20-1 | - | many | TGCAGTGCTAGAGGGGGAAGGGGGAGGGAAGATACGCAGTATTTT | CSARGGRGREDTQYF
TRBJ2-7 | TRBV28 | - | many | TGTGCCAGCAGTAAATTTACTGACAGGACCTACGAGCAGTACTTC | CASSKFTDRTYEQYF
TRBJ2-1 | TRBV2 | TRBD2 | few | TGTGCCAGCAAGGGACTAGCGGGAGATGATGAGCAGTTCTTC | CASKGLAGDDEQFF
TRBJ2-3 | TRBV12-3/TRBV12-4 | TRBD2 | few | TGTGCCAGCAGTCCCCGACTAGCGGGAGGGCCCCCCACAGATACGCAGTATTTT | CASSPRLAGGPPTDTQYF
TRBJ2-7 | TRBV2 | TRBD1 | many | TGTGCCAGCAGCGAACAGCCGGGACAGTTGGTGGAGCAGTACTTC | CASSEQPGQLVEQYF
TRBJ2-1 | TRBV6-9 | - | many | TGTGCCAGCAGTTGGGGGAATGAGCAGTTCTTC | CASSWGNEQFF